This TCR beta chain is from a study of cytomegalovirus exposure and HLA in healthy donors. Study results and caveats: Altogether, about 160 TCR beta chains were recorded as cytomegalovirus-associated.

The PCR was carried out with 60 Vbeta primers and 13 Jbeta primers. The data were produced by immunoSEQ multiplex PCR, yet TCRdb's version contains in-frame clones alone and is incomplete. The table includes 200,000 to 250,000 clones, 65% to 80% detected once. The germline V gene has CDR1 GTSNPN and CDR2 SVGIG (reference sequence). Trimming stripped 2 bases from V and 7 bases from J, with 17 bases between. CDR3 size: 15 residues. A remark on this clone: Its antigen is unknown.

The chain combines TRBV30 with TRBJ1-4; possibly TRBD1 for D (6 bases). Sequencing was carried out using PBMCs. This sequence originates from a man aged 50 or older in good health and CMV-seronegative. CDR3 in amino acids: CAWSPLAGVGEKLFF. Here the CDR3 DNA reads TGTGCCTGGAGTCCCCTGGCAGGGGTCGGTGAAAAACTGTTTTTT.